Shown below are 19 T cell receptor beta chains from a single sample sequenced in a study of blood T cells in healthy people across ages. Alongside a J-beta primer mix, a sample-barcoded 5' primer served in a second PCR lasting roughly 6 to 11 cycles. TCRdb independently ran MiXCR on the 5' RACE reads; one entry per CDR3 protein. Here the sample spans roughly 700,000 distinct CDR3 sequences, around 25% being singletons. The same data also went into a second study, on T cells of mothers and their children.

Sequencing was performed on blood. These receptors came from a boy between 10 and 17 years old in good health.

This clonotype has only a few counts. V gene TRBV3-1 combines with J gene TRBJ2-3; TRBD2 is a possible D gene (5 bases). Germline V gene sequence: CDR1 LGHDT, CDR2 YNNKEL (reference sequence). This CDR3 is 15 amino acids long. V dropped 3 bases and J dropped 3 bases, with 13 bases sitting between them. This CDR3 is CASSHSGGPTDTQYF. CDR3 in DNA: TGTGCCAGCAGCCACAGCGGAGGACCGACAGATACGCAGTATTTT.

V and J are TRBV7-2 and TRBJ2-7; TRBD2 agrees at 8 bases. After removal of 3 bases from V and 2 bases from J, the junction contained 3 bases not matched to a gene. Germline assignment: CDR1 SGHTA and CDR2 FQGNSA. The CDR3 has 14 residues. The CDR3 DNA is TGTGCCAGCAGCTTTAGCGGGACACCCTACGAGCAGTACTTC. Translation: CASSFSGTPYEQYF.

The genes are TRBV12-3 or TRBV12-4 and TRBJ2-4; D call uncertain. V shed 7 bases and J shed 6 bases, with 13 bases lying between them. This CDR3 is 13 amino acids long. This CDR3 reads CASTPGRRNIQYF. In DNA form, the CDR3 reads TGTGCCAGCACCCCGGGCAGGAGAAACATTCAGTACTTC.

This clonotype was seen more than once but under ten times. The gene calls are TRBV5-1 and TRBJ1-1; D is undetermined. This CDR3 has 14 amino acids. V was pared by 4 bases and J by 3 bases, with 13 bases between. Germline V lookup: CDR1 SGHRS, CDR2 YFSETQ. This CDR3 reads CASSSFERDTEAFF. The CDR3 DNA sequence: TGCGCCAGCAGCAGTTTTGAACGGGACACTGAAGCTTTCTTT. Combining the CDR3 with reference TRBV5-1 and TRBJ1-1 gives the whole variable domain KAGVTQTPRYLIKTRGQQVTLSCSPISGHRSVSWYQQTPGQGLQFLFEYFSETQRNKGNFPGRFSGRQFSNSRSEMNVSTLELGDSALYLCASSSFERDTEAFFGQGTRLTVV.

The table lists this clonotype with a few counts. V gene TRBV7-9 combines with J gene TRBJ1-6; maybe TRBD1 (5 bases). Germline loops: CDR1 SEHNR, CDR2 FQNEAQ (reference sequence). Trimming removed 1 base at V and 6 bases at J, with 10 bases between. The CDR3 length is 15 residues. CDR3 nucleotides: TGTGCCAGCAGCTTAGGGTGGGGCCCTAATTCACCCCTCCACTTT. It codes for CASSLGWGPNSPLHF.

This clonotype was observed a few times. This rearrangement joins TRBV7-2 to TRBJ1-3; 9 bases agree with TRBD1. This CDR3 comprises 14 residues. Trimming removed 5 bases from V and 11 bases from J; junction bases left unmatched: 10. Per germline, CDR1 SGHTA and CDR2 FQGNSA. CDR3 DNA: TGTGCCAGCAGCCCGGGACAGGGTGATGAGGCCATATATTTT. The encoded protein is CASSPGQGDEAIYF.

The chain couples TRBV7-6 to TRBJ2-7; TRBD2 matches 7 bases. After removal of 1 base from V and 6 bases from J, the junction contained 12 bases not matched to a gene. Germline V lookup: CDR1 SGHVS, CDR2 FNYEAQ. The length of the CDR3 is 16 residues. CDR3 DNA: TGTGCCAGCAGCTTAGTGGACAATTGGGAGGGGTCCGAGCAGTACTTC. Its protein is CASSLVDNWEGSEQYF.

CDR3 loop: CSVLGSYNEQFF. The DNA of the CDR3 is TGCAGCGTTCTGGGATCCTACAATGAGCAGTTCTTC. The rearrangement uses TRBV29-1 and TRBJ2-1; D remains ambiguous. The CDR3 extends over 12 amino acids. Trimming removed 5 bases at V and 1 base at J, with 6 bases between. Per the germline V gene, CDR1 is SQVTM and CDR2 is ANQGSEA.

This clonotype was observed a few times. The V call is TRBV29-1, the J call TRBJ2-7; 7 positions match TRBD1. CDR1 and CDR2 (germline): SQVTM, ANQGSEA. CDR3 length: 14 amino acids. The J segment lost 1 base and the V segment lost 6 bases, leaving 9 bases of the junction unmatched. The CDR3 DNA sequence: TGCAGCGTGCGACCAGGGGGTAGTTCCTACGAGCAGTACTTC. Protein sequence: CSVRPGGSSYEQYF.

V and J are TRBV27 and TRBJ2-7; 7 bases map to TRBD1. CDR1 is MNHEY, CDR2 SMNVEV, per germline (reference sequence). This CDR3 is built from 15 residues. V lost 4 bases and J lost 3; bases outside the gene matches: 9. Written as DNA, the CDR3 is TGTGCCAGCAGTTCACTAACGGGACAGAACTACGAGCAGTACTTC. Amino acid sequence: CASSSLTGQNYEQYF.

This clonotype came up a few times. This chain uses TRBV5-1 with TRBJ2-5; D is perhaps TRBD1 or TRBD2 (5 bases each). Trimming shortened V by 2 bases and J by 5 bases, and 16 bases separated the two germline ends. CDR3 length: 15 amino acids. From germline, CDR1 is SGHRS and CDR2 YFSETQ. CDR3: CASSFGTPGRETQYF. CDR3 coding DNA: TGCGCCAGCAGCTTTGGGACCCCTGGGCGGGAGACCCAGTACTTC.

This chain links TRBV10-3 with TRBJ2-2; perhaps TRBD1 as D (5 bases). V was cut by 10 bases and J by 3 bases, with 12 bases left in between. Germline V gene lookup returns CDR1 ENHRY and CDR2 SYGVKD. The CDR3 runs to 13 residues. The CDR3 is CATRVPDTGELFF. The CDR3, as DNA: TGTGCCACCAGGGTACCCGACACCGGGGAGCTGTTTTTT.

Only a few counts were recorded for this clonotype. The rearrangement uses TRBV6-1 and TRBJ1-4; D is ambiguous. The CDR3 totals 15 residues. Germline values: CDR1 MNHNS, CDR2 SASEGT. Trimming took 5 bases from V and 11 from J, leaving 21 bases between them. The CDR3 nucleotides are TGTGCCAGCAGTCACCCCGGTCGGAGTATAGGTAAACTGTTTTTT. Protein product: CASSHPGRSIGKLFF.

This clonotype has just a few counts. The chain combines TRBV29-1 with TRBJ1-1, with D possibly being TRBD1 (6 bases). The germline V and J ends were trimmed by 4 bases and 1 base, with 13 bases remaining between them. The CDR3 runs to 14 residues. Germline V lookup: CDR1 SQVTM, CDR2 ANQGSEA. CDR3 in amino acids: CSVGRGGWNTEAFF. The CDR3 DNA follows: TGCAGCGTTGGCAGGGGCGGTTGGAACACTGAAGCTTTCTTT.

In this sample, this clonotype turned up once. A read error may be the cause here, since a much bigger clone is one base away. The chain links TRBV6-6 to TRBJ2-5; the D call may be TRBD1 or TRBD2 (6 bases each). CDR3 size: 14 residues. From germline, CDR1 is MNHNY and CDR2 SVGAGI (reference sequence). CDR3 bases: TGTGTCAGCAGTTCCCGAGGGGGGAGTGAGACCCAGTACTTC. The encoded protein is CVSSSRGGSETQYF.

The CDR3 is CASSLGGINYEQYF. In DNA, the CDR3 is TGTGCCAGCAGTTTAGGGGGGATCAACTACGAGCAGTACTTC. The rearrangement joins TRBV28 to TRBJ2-7, with D tentatively TRBD2 (6 bases). Looked up from germline, CDR1 is MDHEN and CDR2 is SYDVKM. CDR3 length: 14 amino acids. V was trimmed by 2 bases and J by 3 bases, leaving 11 bases between them.

This clonotype turned up a few times. The V gene is TRBV5-1, the J gene TRBJ1-2, with D uncertain. The CDR3 consists of 14 residues. Germline V gene data show CDR1 as SGHRS and CDR2 as YFSETQ. V lost 0 bases and J 3 bases, leaving 9 bases between the germline ends. The CDR3, as DNA: TGCGCCAGCAGCTTGGGTGGCTCTGACTATGGCTACACCTTC. Encoded protein: CASSLGGSDYGYTF.

This clonotype was recorded a few times. The CDR3 is CASSEASHQPQHF. CDR3 bases: TGTGCCAGCAGTGAAGCGAGTCATCAGCCCCAGCATTTT. This chain links TRBV2 with TRBJ1-5; D is unresolved. CDR1 and CDR2 (germline): SNHLY, FYNNEI. This CDR3 comprises 13 residues. Trimming removed 0 bases from V and 5 bases from J, with 5 bases in between.

This clonotype was seen a handful of times. The chain carries TRBV20-1 and TRBJ2-5; 11 bases match TRBD2. Judging by the DNA end, TRBJ2-7 fits better; the J call may be wrong. In germline, CDR1 is DFQATT, CDR2 SNEGSKA (reference sequence). This CDR3 spans 19 amino acids. Written as DNA, the CDR3 is TGCAGTGCTAGAGACCCCGATCCGGGACTAGCGGCGAGAACCTACGAGCAGTACTTC. Amino acids: CSARDPDPGLAARTYEQYF.